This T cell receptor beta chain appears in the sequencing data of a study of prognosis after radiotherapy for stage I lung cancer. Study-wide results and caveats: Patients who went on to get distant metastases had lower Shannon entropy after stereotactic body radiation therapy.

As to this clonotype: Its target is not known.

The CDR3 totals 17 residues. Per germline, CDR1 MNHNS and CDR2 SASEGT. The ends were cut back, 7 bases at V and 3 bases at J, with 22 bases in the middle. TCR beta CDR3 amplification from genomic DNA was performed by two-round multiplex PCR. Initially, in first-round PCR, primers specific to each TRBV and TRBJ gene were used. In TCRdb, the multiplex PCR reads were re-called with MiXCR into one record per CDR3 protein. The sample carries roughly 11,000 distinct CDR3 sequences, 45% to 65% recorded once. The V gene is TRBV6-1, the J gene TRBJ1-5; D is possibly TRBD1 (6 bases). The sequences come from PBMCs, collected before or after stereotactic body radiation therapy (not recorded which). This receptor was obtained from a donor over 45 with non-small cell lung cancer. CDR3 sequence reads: CASISTFTGHNNQPQHF. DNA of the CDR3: TGTGCCAGCATTTCCACCTTTACAGGGCATAACAATCAGCCCCAGCATTTT.